Listed below are T cell receptor beta chains from one sample, sequenced in a study of cytomegalovirus exposure and HLA in healthy donors. TCRdb's table, derived via immunoSEQ multiplex PCR, lists solely in-frame clones and lacks some. The sample holds about 110,000 clones, 78% seen once. Sequencing used PBMCs. Source of these receptors: a woman in her twenties or thirties in good health and CMV-seronegative. Both conserved end residues are part of each CDR3. A D gene is named only where the DNA matches it firmly. Where a row states a size, it is once, few, many or the class of an expanded clone; other rows omit it.

>TRBD1|TRBV29-1|TRBJ2-7|NA
TGCAGCGTAGTCTTTCCGGGACAGGGCTACGAGCAGTACTTC
CSVVFPGQGYEQYF
>TRBD1|TRBV9|TRBJ2-7|NA
TGTGCCAGCAGCGCGGTACAGGGGGGCGAGCAGTACTTC
CASSAVQGGEQYF
>NA|TRBV29-1|TRBJ1-4|NA
TGCAGCGTTTCAGGGTTCGGGGAAAAACTGTTTTTT
CSVSGFGEKLFF
>NA|TRBV19|TRBJ1-4|NA
TGTGCCAGTAGTATCAAGGGGGATGTAAAGATGTTTTTT
CASSIKGDVKMFF
>NA|TRBV6-1|TRBJ1-4|once
TGTGCCAGCAGTCCGACTCCATCAAGGGGAGAAAAACTGTTTTTT
CASSPTPSRGEKLFF
>NA|TRBV10-3|TRBJ1-1|few
TGTGCCATCAGTCTCGGGGGGCGAGGCACTGAAGCTTTCTTT
CAISLGGRGTEAFF
>NA|TRBV29-1|TRBJ2-7|NA
TGCAGCGTTGAAGATGGCGGTAGGCACGAGCAGTACTTC
CSVEDGGRHEQYF
>NA|TRBV5-8|TRBJ2-7|NA
TGTGCCAGCAGCTTAAGCTCCGCCGCCGAGCAGTACTTC
CASSLSSAAEQYF
>NA|TRBV29-1|TRBJ2-2|NA
TGCAGCGTAGCTGACAGGGACTCGAACACCGGGGAGCTGTTTTTT
CSVADRDSNTGELFF
>TRBD1|TRBV19|TRBJ1-2|few
TGTGCCAGTAGTATTCCAAGGGGGCAGGGCTATGGCTACACCTTC
CASSIPRGQGYGYTF
>NA|TRBV19|TRBJ1-2|NA
TGTGCCAGTAGTGCCGCGGCGGGCCCCTATGGCTACACCTTC
CASSAAAGPYGYTF
>NA|TRBV30|TRBJ1-1|NA
TGTGCCTGGAGTGTAGATGGCAGGGATTACACTGAAGCTTTCTTT
CAWSVDGRDYTEAFF
>NA|TRBV6-1|TRBJ2-1|NA
TGTGCCAGCAGTTTAGGACAGTCTACCTACAATGAGCAGTTCTTC
CASSLGQSTYNEQFF
>TRBD1|TRBV5-5|TRBJ2-7|NA
TGTGCCAGCTCGGACAGGGGTAACGAGCAGTACTTC
CASSDRGNEQYF
>NA|TRBV28|TRBJ1-2|NA
TGTGCCAGCAGGCGGGGGAGCCCCGGCTACACCTTC
CASRRGSPGYTF
>NA|TRBV10-3|TRBJ2-7|few
TGTGCCACCACACAGGGCCAGCTCTACGAGCAGTACTTC
CATTQGQLYEQYF
>NA|TRBV9|TRBJ2-3|few
TGTGCCAGCAGCGTAGCCGCTAGGATAGGCACAGATACGCAGTATTTT
CASSVAARIGTDTQYF
>NA|TRBV7-2|TRBJ2-7|NA
TGTGCCAGCAGCCCCCCTACGGAGGTGGACGAGCAGTACTTC
CASSPPTEVDEQYF
>TRBD2|TRBV6-5|TRBJ2-1|NA
TGTGCCAGCAGGAGCCGGGACTACAGCAATGAGCAGTTCTTC
CASRSRDYSNEQFF
>NA|TRBV13|TRBJ2-7|NA
TGTGCCAGCAGCTTAGACAGGGCCGGCGAGCAGTACTTC
CASSLDRAGEQYF